Listed below are T cell receptor beta chains from one sample, sequenced in a study of T-cell reconstitution after alpha-beta-depleted transplantation in children. MiXCR, run by TCRdb on the PCR reads, gives a single entry per CDR3 protein. The table shows 8,000 to 9,500 distinct CDR3 sequences, with approximately 16% occurring only once. Sequencing was performed on PBMCs, mostly from graft donor cells, taken 60 days after TCRalphabeta/CD19-depleted stem cell transplant. All receptors come from a girl in the first two years of life who had a stem cell transplant for combined immunodeficiency, so the T cells may come from the graft donor. CDR3s leave out the opening cysteine and the closing phenylalanine or tryptophan. Clone size is shown for a subset of rows, as once, few, many or a class of expanded clone.

clone_size	v_call	j_call	cdr3_aa
many	TRBV7-3	TRBJ2-7	ASSLEGGRAYEQY
few	TRBV5-6	TRBJ2-7	ASGGTDKHEQY
many	TRBV7-2	TRBJ2-1	ASSLGKIGTGLDEQF
few	TRBV7-2	TRBJ2-7	ASSLGGRAYEQY
many	TRBV27	TRBJ2-7	ASSTLGGTHEQY
few	TRBV6-5	TRBJ2-2	ASSLRTGYRGELF
few	TRBV7-2	TRBJ1-2	ASSPSVTNYGYT
few	TRBV2	TRBJ1-5	ASSHGNQPQH
.	TRBV5-6	TRBJ2-7	AGHRNRAGEQY
.	TRBV5-1	TRBJ2-1	ASSFSPSRLTVDEQF